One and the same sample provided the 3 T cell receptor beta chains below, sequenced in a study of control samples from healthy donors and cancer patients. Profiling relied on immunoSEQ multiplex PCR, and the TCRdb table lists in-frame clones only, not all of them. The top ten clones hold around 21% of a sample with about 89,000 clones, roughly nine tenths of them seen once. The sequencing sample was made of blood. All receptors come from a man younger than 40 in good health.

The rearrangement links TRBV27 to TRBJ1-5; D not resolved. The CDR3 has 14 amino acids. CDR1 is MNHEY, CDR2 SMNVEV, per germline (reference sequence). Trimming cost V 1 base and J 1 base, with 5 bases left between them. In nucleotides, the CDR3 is TGTGCCAGCAGTTTATTCAAGAGCAATCAGCCCCAGCATTTT. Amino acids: CASSLFKSNQPQHF.

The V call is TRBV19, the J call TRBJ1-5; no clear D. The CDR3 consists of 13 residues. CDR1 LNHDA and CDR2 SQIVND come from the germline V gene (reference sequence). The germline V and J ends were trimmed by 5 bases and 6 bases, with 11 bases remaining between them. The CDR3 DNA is TGTGCCAGTAGTGATGGTCGGCGTCAGCCCCAGCATTTT. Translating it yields CASSDGRRQPQHF.

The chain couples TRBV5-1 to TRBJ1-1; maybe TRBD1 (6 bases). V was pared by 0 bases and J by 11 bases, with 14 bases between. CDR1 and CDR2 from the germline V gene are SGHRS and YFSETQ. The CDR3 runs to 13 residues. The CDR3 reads CASSLAGGTRAFF. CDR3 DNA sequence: TGCGCCAGCAGCTTGGCCGGCGGGACACGGGCTTTCTTT.